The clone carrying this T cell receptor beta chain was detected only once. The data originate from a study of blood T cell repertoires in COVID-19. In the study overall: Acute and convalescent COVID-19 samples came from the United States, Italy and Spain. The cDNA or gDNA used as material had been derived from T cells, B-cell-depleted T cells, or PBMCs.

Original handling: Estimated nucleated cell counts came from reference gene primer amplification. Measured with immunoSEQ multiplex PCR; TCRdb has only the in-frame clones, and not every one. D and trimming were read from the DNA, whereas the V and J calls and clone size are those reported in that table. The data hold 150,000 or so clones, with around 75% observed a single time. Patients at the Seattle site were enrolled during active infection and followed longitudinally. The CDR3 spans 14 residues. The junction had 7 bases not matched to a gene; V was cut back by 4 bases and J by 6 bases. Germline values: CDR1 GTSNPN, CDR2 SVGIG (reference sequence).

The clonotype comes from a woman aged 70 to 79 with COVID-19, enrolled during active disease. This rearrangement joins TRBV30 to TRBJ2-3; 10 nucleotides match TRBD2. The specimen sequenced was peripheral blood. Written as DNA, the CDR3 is TGTGCCTGGATGGCTAGCGGGGGATCGGATACGCAGTATTTT. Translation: CAWMASGGSDTQYF.